This TCR beta chain originates from a study of cytomegalovirus exposure and HLA in healthy donors. The PCR used 60 Vbeta and 13 Jbeta primers. Libraries were prepared by immunoSEQ multiplex PCR; TCRdb keeps only in-frame clonotypes and omits some of them. The table includes some 250,000 clones, roughly 82% detected once. This clonotype originated in a woman aged 35 to 49 in good health and CMV-seropositive. Specimen: PBMCs.

This CDR3 is CASSPRGRPEETQYF. The CDR3 DNA follows: TGTGCCAGCAGCCCCCGGGGGAGGCCTGAAGAGACCCAGTACTTC. The chain couples TRBV7-8 to TRBJ2-5, with a possible D match to TRBD2 (6 bases). Germline V CDR1 and CDR2: SGHVS, FQNEAQ. The V end was cut by 5 bases, the J end by 3 bases, with 16 bases between. This CDR3 has 15 amino acids.